This passage covers 10 T cell receptor beta chains from one sample sequenced in a study of CD8 T cells in ankylosing spondylitis. TCRdb processed the 5' RACE reads anew with MiXCR; each CDR3 protein has one entry. The sample lists about 42,000 distinct CDR3 sequences, about 2.5% occurring once. Input material: blood, either unsorted or a sorted T cell fraction (not recorded which). The receptors stem from a male donor with ankylosing spondylitis or in good health (not recorded which).

At least ten counts were recorded for this clonotype. The V and J genes are TRBV9 and TRBJ2-7; D call uncertain. CDR1 SGDLS and CDR2 YYNGEE come from the germline V gene. The CDR3 is 14 residues long. Trimming removed 4 bases from V and 0 bases from J, with 11 bases in between. CDR3: CASSKGPSSYEQYF. DNA of the CDR3: TGTGCCAGCAGCAAAGGCCCGAGCTCCTACGAGCAGTACTTC.

This clonotype came up many times. V is TRBV9 and J is TRBJ2-7; tentative D call: TRBD1 (6 bases). CDR3 length: 13 amino acids. Germline CDR1 is SGDLS and CDR2 is YYNGEE. V shed 4 bases and J shed 7 bases, with 15 bases lying between them. The CDR3 DNA reads TGTGCCAGCAGCCCTCCAGGGGTTGGGGAGCAGTACTTC. It specifies CASSPPGVGEQYF.

This clonotype was detected many times. V is TRBV9 and J is TRBJ1-3; TRBD1 is a possible D gene (6 bases). Germline CDR1 SGDLS, CDR2 YYNGEE. The CDR3 contains 14 residues. Trimming took off 3 bases at V and 9 bases at J, with 16 bases between the two ends. Written as DNA, the CDR3 is TGTGCCAGCAGCGCGGCGACAGGCGGGGCCACCATATATTTT. Translation: CASSAATGGATIYF.

This clonotype appeared many times. The chain employs TRBV9 and TRBJ2-3, with D perhaps being TRBD1 or TRBD2 (6 bases each). This CDR3 is built from 16 residues. CDR1 SGDLS and CDR2 YYNGEE come from the germline V gene. V lost 3 bases, J lost 2 bases, and 16 bases lay in between. CDR3 sequence (DNA): TGTGCCAGCAGCGCCCATTTAGGGGGGAACACAGATACGCAGTATTTT. Translated: CASSAHLGGNTDTQYF.

This clonotype was counted many times. This chain links TRBV9 with TRBJ2-1; D gene unclear. V was trimmed by 2 bases and J by 7 bases, leaving 10 bases between them. The germline CDR1 and CDR2 sequences are SGDLS and YYNGEE. CDR3 size: 13 residues. The DNA for the CDR3 is TGTGCCAGCAGCGTGGAGTTGGGAAATGAGCAGTTCTTC. It specifies CASSVELGNEQFF.

This clonotype appeared a few times. The chain joins TRBV9 to TRBJ2-3; 7 bases match TRBD2. V shed 3 bases, J shed 0 bases, and the junction held 4 bases outside the gene matches. CDR1 is SGDLS, CDR2 YYNGEE, per germline. The CDR3 has 15 residues. DNA of the CDR3: TGTGCCAGCAGCGGGACTAGTCATAGCACAGATACGCAGTATTTT. It encodes CASSGTSHSTDTQYF.

This clonotype was seen ten or more times. The chain's CDR3 is CASSVVSGGRGETQYF. For the CDR3, the DNA is TGTGCCAGCAGCGTAGTCTCGGGCGGGAGAGGAGAGACCCAGTACTTC. The chain couples TRBV9 to TRBJ2-5; 7 bases fit TRBD2. The CDR3 covers 16 residues. Germline CDR1 and CDR2: SGDLS and YYNGEE. V shed 0 bases, J shed 4 bases, and the junction held 9 bases outside the gene matches.

This clonotype was picked up many times. This rearrangement joins TRBV9 to TRBJ2-6; TRBD2 agrees at 7 bases. CDR1 is SGDLS, CDR2 YYNGEE, per germline. The CDR3 totals 17 residues. V was pared by 2 bases and J by 4 bases, with 9 bases of the junction left unmatched. The CDR3 protein is CASSVQRGPSGANVLTF. CDR3 nucleotides: TGTGCCAGCAGCGTCCAGCGGGGACCCTCCGGGGCCAACGTCCTGACTTTC.

DNA for the CDR3: TGCGCCAGCAGGGAGACCGTTAGCCTAGCGGGAGCAGGAACAGATACGCAGTATTTT. As protein: CASRETVSLAGAGTDTQYF. The chain couples TRBV10-1 to TRBJ2-3, with TRBD2 matching over 10 bases. The CDR3 is made up of 19 amino acids. V was pared by 6 bases and J by 3 bases, with 18 bases of the junction left unmatched. CDR1 and CDR2 from the germline V gene are WNHNN and SYGVQD (reference sequence).

This clonotype has a count of ten or more. The rearrangement joins TRBV9 to TRBJ2-1, with TRBD1 matching over 9 bases. The V and J ends lost 4 bases and 13 bases, in that order; junction bases with no gene match: 15. This CDR3 contains 15 residues. In germline, CDR1 is SGDLS, CDR2 YYNGEE. This CDR3 is CASSTDAGQGTPQFF. The CDR3 DNA reads as TGTGCCAGCAGCACCGACGCGGGACAGGGAACCCCACAGTTCTTC.